This entry features one TCR beta chain sequence. This clonotype was observed at least ten times. Its antigen target is currently unknown. Base qualities are not provided; no much larger clone lies one nucleotide away. In this study, sorted CD4+ and CD8+ T cells from the blood of healthy subjects and of severe aplastic anemia patients had their TCR repertoires deep-sequenced. Ficoll-Paque density gradient centrifugation was used to isolate peripheral blood mononuclear cells. Before DNA was extracted, CD4+ and CD8+ T cells were sorted using either FACS or magnetic beads. This record comes from a study of CD8+CD57+ T cells in acquired aplastic anemia listed by TCRdb under 2018. Regarding the study in general: DNA extracted from sorted CD4+ and CD8+ cells had a mean of roughly 3.4 ug, with a range of roughly 0.19 to 27.4 ug. Mean read counts for healthy donor samples were around 10 million for CD4+ cells and 11.0 million for CD8+ cells.

Including the terminal cysteine and phenylalanine, the CDR3 comprises 16 residues. Here the CDR3 DNA is all that survives: 48 bases in frame from base 1. As encoded in the germline V gene (reference sequence), CDR1 is DFQATT while CDR2 is SNEGSKA. V sheds 0 bases and J sheds 4 bases, leaving 15 bases between their ends. TCR beta VDJ combination and CDR3 sequence profiling used genomic DNA as the template. An Illumina HiSeq 2000 was used for TCR repertoire sequencing. As for how the authors treated the data: TRBV/TRBJ rearrangement plots, CDR3 size and DJ length profiles, and Simpson's diversity index were used to evaluate the repertoires. The immunodominant clone was defined as the most abundant DNA sequence in deep sequencing data. CDR3 amino acid sequences were checked for sharing between subjects and were compared against published repertoires and the VDJdb database. The public reads were run again by TCRdb, first through fastp at Q25 and then through MiXCR, and only productive beta chains were kept. Each entry is one CDR3 protein sequence, shown with its most common DNA and genes. The V and J calls follow TCRdb's processing rather than the paper's. Across this sample there are fewer than 250,000 distinct CDR3 sequences, with around half seen only once. Together, the top ten hold approximately 15% of the sample.

The research as a whole found: Patients and healthy controls showed no significant difference in CD8+ Simpson's diversity (P=0.060). Around 30 CD8+ CDR3 sequences were found in both patients and controls but appeared to be highly expressed in patients and within the immunodominant clones of the patients.

The specimen sequenced was sorted CD4+, CD8+, or CD8+CD57+ T cells (not recorded which) from PBMCs. This clonotype was sampled from a human donor in good health, serving as a control. The V and J segments used are TRBV20-1 and TRBJ2-2; the D gene assignment is perhaps TRBD1 or TRBD2, with each matching 6 bases. The CDR3 sequence is CSARDPPGAGTGELFF. The DNA sequence is as follows: TGCAGTGCTAGAGATCCCCCGGGGGCTGGCACCGGGGAGCTGTTTTTT.